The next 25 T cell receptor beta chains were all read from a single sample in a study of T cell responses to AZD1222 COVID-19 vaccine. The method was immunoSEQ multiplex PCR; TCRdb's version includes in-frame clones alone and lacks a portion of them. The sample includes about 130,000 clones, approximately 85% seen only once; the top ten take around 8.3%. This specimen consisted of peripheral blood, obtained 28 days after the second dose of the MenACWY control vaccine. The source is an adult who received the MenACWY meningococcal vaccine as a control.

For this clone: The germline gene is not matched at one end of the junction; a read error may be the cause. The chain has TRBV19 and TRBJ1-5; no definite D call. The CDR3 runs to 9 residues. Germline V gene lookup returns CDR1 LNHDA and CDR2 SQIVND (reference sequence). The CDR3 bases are TGCCCGGATAATCAGCCCCAGCATTTT. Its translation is CPDNQPQHF.

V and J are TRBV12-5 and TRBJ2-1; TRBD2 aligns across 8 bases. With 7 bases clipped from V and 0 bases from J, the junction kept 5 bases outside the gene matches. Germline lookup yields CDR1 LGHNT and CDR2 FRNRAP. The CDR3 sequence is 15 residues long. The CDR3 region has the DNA TGTGCTAGTGCCCCCGGGACTAGCTCCTACAATGAGCAGTTCTTC. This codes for CASAPGTSSYNEQFF.

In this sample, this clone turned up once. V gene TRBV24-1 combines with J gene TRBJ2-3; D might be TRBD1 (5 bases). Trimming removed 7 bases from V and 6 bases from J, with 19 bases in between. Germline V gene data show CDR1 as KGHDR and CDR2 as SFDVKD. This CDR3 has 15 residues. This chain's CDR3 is CATSEPSGNSDTQYF. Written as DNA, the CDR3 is TGTGCCACCAGCGAGCCGTCAGGGAACTCGGATACGCAGTATTTT.

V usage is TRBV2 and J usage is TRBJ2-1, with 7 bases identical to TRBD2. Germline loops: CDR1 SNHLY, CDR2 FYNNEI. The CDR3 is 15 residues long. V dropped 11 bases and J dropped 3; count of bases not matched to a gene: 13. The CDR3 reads CALPEVSGYYNEQFF. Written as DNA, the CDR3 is TGTGCCCTACCTGAGGTTAGCGGGTACTACAATGAGCAGTTCTTC.

The CDR3 loop is CASSIGGYQETQYF. CDR3 in DNA: TGTGCCAGTAGTATTGGAGGGTACCAAGAGACCCAGTACTTC. This chain links TRBV19 with TRBJ2-5; TRBD2 is a possible D gene (6 bases). The ends were cut back, 3 bases at V and 0 bases at J, with 8 bases in the middle. The CDR3 has 14 residues. Germline lookup yields CDR1 LNHDA and CDR2 SQIVND (reference sequence).

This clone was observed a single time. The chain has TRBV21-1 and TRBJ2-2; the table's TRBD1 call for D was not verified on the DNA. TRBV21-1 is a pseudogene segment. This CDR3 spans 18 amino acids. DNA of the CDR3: TGTGCCAGCAGCAAAGCGGCAACAGGGTGTCAGAACACCGGGGAGCTGTTTTTT. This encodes CASSKAATGCQNTGELFF.

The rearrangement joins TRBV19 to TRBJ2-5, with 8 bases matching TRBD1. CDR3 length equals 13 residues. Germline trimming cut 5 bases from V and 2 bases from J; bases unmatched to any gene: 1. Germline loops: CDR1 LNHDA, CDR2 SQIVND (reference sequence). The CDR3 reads CASSGTGQETQYF. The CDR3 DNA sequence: TGTGCCAGTAGTGGGACAGGACAAGAGACCCAGTACTTC.

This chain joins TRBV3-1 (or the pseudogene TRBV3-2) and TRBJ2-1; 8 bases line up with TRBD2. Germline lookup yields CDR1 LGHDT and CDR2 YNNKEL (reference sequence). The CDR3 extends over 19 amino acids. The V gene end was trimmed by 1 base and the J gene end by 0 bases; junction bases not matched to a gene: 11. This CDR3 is CASSQGFFSGLGSYNEQFF. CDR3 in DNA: TGTGCCAGCAGCCAAGGTTTCTTTTCGGGACTAGGCTCCTACAATGAGCAGTTCTTC.

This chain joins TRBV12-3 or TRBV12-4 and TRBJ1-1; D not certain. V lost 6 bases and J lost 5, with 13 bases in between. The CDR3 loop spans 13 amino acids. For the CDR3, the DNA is TGTGCCAGCAGCCTGAATATGGAAACTGAAGCTTTCTTT. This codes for CASSLNMETEAFF.

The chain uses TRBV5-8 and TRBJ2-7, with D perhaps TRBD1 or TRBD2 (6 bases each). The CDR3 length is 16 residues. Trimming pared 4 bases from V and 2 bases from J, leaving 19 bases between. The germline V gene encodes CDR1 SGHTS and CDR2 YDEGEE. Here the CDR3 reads CASSLIGGPTTYEQYF. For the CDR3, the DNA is TGTGCCAGCAGCCTTATCGGGGGCCCTACTACCTACGAGCAGTACTTC.

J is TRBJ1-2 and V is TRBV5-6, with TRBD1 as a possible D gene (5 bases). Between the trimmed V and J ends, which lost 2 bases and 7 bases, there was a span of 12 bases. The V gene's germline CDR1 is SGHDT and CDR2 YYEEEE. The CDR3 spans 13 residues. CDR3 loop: CASSFVGVGGYTF. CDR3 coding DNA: TGTGCCAGCAGCTTCGTAGGGGTGGGTGGCTACACCTTC.

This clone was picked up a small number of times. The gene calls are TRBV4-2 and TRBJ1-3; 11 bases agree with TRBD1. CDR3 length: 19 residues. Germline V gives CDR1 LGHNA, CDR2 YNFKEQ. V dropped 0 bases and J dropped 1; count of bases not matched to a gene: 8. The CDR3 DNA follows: TGTGCCAGCAGCCAAGACAGCTTGGGGACAGGGGGATCTGGAAACACCATATATTTT. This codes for CASSQDSLGTGGSGNTIYF.

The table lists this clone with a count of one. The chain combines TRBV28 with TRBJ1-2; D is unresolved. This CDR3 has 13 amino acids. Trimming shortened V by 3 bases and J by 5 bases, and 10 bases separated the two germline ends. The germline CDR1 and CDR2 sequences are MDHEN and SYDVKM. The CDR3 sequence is CASSFNTLYGYTF. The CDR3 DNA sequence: TGTGCCAGCAGTTTCAACACACTTTATGGCTACACCTTC.

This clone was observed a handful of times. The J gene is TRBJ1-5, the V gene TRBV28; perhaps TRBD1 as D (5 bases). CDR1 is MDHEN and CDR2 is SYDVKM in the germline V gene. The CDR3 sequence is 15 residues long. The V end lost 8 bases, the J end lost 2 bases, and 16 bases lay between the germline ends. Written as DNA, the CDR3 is TGTGCCAGCGTGGTGGGGGGGGATGGCAATCAGCCCCAGCATTTT. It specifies CASVVGGDGNQPQHF.

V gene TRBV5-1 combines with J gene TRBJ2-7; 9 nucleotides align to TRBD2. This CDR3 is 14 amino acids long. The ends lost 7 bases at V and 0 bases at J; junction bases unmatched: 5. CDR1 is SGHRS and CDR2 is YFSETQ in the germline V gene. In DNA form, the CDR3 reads TGCGCCAGCGCATTAGCGGGAGACTCCTACGAGCAGTACTTC. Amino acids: CASALAGDSYEQYF.

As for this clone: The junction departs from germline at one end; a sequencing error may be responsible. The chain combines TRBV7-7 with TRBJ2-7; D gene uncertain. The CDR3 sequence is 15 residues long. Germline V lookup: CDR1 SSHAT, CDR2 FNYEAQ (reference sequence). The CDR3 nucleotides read TGTGCTAGCAGCTTAGGAGACGGGCCTTCCTACGAGCAGTACTTC. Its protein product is CASSLGDGPSYEQYF.

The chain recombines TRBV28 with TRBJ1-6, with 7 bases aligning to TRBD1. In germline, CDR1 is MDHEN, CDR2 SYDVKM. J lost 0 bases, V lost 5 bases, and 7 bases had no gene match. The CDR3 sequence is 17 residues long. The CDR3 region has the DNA TGTGCCAGCAGTGACAGGGACCTGAGCTCCTATAATTCACCCCTCCACTTT. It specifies CASSDRDLSSYNSPLHF.

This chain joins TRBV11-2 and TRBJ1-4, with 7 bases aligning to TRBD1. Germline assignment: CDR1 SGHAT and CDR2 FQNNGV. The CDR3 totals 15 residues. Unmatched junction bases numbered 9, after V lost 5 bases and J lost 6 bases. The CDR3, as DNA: TGTGCCAGCAGCCTTTGGGGGGGGACAGATGAAAAACTGTTTTTT. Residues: CASSLWGGTDEKLFF.

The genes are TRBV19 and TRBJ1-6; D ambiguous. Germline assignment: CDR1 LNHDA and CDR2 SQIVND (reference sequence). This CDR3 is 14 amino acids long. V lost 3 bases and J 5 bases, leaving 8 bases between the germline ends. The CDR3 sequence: CASSIGRDNSPLHF. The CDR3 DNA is TGTGCCAGTAGTATCGGAAGGGATAATTCACCCCTCCACTTT.

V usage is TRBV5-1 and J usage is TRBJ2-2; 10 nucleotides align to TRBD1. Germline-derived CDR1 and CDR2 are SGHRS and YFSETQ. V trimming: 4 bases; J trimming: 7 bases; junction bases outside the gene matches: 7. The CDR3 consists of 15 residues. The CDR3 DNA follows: TGCGCCAGCAGCCCTTTGACAGGGGGCTTCGGGGAGCTGTTTTTT. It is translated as CASSPLTGGFGELFF.

The CDR3 is CASSSRLDYGYTF. The CDR3 coding sequence is TGTGCCAGCAGCTCCCGGTTAGACTATGGCTACACCTTC. The chain has TRBV7-2 and TRBJ1-2; D is undetermined. This CDR3 has 13 residues. In germline, CDR1 is SGHTA, CDR2 FQGNSA. V lost 4 bases, J lost 3 bases, and 9 bases lay in between.

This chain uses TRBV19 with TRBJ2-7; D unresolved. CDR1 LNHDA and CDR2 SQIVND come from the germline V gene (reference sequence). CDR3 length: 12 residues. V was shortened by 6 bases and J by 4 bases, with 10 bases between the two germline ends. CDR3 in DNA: TGTGCCAGTAGAAGTGGGGATTACGAGCAGTACTTC. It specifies CASRSGDYEQYF. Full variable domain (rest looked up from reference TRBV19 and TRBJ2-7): DGGITQSPKYLFRKEGQNVTLSCEQNLNHDAMYWYRQDPGQGLRLIYYSQIVNDFQKGDIAEGYSVSREKKESFPLTVTSAQKNPTAFYLCASRSGDYEQYFGPGTRLTVT.

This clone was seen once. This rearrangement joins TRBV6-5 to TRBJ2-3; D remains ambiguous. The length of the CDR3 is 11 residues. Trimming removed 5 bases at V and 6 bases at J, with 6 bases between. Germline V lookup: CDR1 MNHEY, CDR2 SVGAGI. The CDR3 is CASSRSDTQYF. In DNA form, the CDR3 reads TGTGCCAGCAGTAGATCGGATACGCAGTATTTT.

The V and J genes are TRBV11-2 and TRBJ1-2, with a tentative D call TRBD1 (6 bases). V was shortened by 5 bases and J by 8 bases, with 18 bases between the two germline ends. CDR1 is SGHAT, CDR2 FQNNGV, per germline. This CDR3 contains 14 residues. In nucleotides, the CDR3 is TGTGCCAGCAGCCGAATAGGGGGGGCGAGCGGCTACACCTTC. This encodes CASSRIGGASGYTF.

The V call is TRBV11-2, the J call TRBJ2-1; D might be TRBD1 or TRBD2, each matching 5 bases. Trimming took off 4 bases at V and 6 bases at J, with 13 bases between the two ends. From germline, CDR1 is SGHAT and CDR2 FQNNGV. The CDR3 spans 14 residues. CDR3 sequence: CASSSDRGRNEQFF. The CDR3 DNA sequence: TGTGCCAGCAGCTCGGACCGGGGCCGCAATGAGCAGTTCTTC.